Below are 6 T cell receptor beta chains sequenced from a single sample in a study of OX40 agonist ivuxolimab in advanced cancers. This table comes from immunoSEQ multiplex PCR, and its TCRdb copy is limited to in-frame clones, with some not included. This sample carries about 68,000 clones, about 84% of them seen once, and the ten largest clones take about 0.66%. The sample in question was CD4+ or CD8+ T cells sorted from blood, obtained in a trial of the OX40 agonist ivuxolimab. Receptor source: an adult with an advanced solid tumor such as melanoma, head and neck, liver or kidney cancer.

V usage is TRBV18 and J usage is TRBJ1-2; no clear D. CDR1 is KGHSH and CDR2 is LQKENI in the germline V gene. Trimming removed 4 bases from V and 8 bases from J, with 11 bases in between. The CDR3 length is 12 residues. The CDR3 reads CASSLPGSGYTF. Here the CDR3 DNA reads TGTGCCAGCTCACTTCCAGGATCCGGCTACACCTTC.

V gene TRBV10-1 combines with J gene TRBJ1-2; weak D call: TRBD1 (6 bases). The V gene's germline CDR1 is WNHNN and CDR2 SYGVQD (reference sequence). The CDR3 has 12 amino acids. V lost 3 bases and J 6 bases, leaving 8 bases between the germline ends. CDR3 DNA sequence: TGCGCCAGCAGTGACAGGGGTAATGGCTACACCTTC. Residues: CASSDRGNGYTF.

This clone was observed a few times. J is TRBJ2-2 and V is TRBV6-1, with D perhaps TRBD1 (5 bases). V lost 2 bases, J lost 8 bases, and 18 bases lay in between. The CDR3 loop spans 16 amino acids. Germline loops: CDR1 MNHNS, CDR2 SASEGT. CDR3 DNA: TGTGCCAGCAGTGAAATAAGGGGATCGAACGGGGGGGAGCTGTTTTTT. Encoded protein: CASSEIRGSNGGELFF.

This chain uses TRBV5-6 with TRBJ2-3; no clear D. Germline V lookup: CDR1 SGHDT, CDR2 YYEEEE. Trimming stripped 3 bases from V and 7 bases from J, with 6 bases between. The CDR3 loop spans 11 amino acids. CDR3 protein: CASSSPNTQYF. DNA of the CDR3: TGTGCCAGCAGCTCCCCTAATACGCAGTATTTT.

The rearrangement links TRBV19 to TRBJ1-2, with a tentative D call TRBD1 (5 bases). This CDR3 comprises 14 residues. Germline CDR1 is LNHDA and CDR2 is SQIVND (reference sequence). Trimming left V 5 bases short and J 4 bases short, with 14 bases between. The CDR3 DNA is TGTGCCAGTAGTCTTGAGGAGACAGCCTATGGCTACACCTTC. It encodes CASSLEETAYGYTF.

The chain carries TRBV18 and TRBJ1-1; perhaps TRBD1 as D (5 bases). The CDR3 spans 14 residues. Deletions cut 1 base from V and 0 bases from J, with 6 bases between. Germline CDR1 is KGHSH and CDR2 is LQKENI. The DNA of the CDR3 is TGTGCCAGCTCACCACTGGGGGTGAACACTGAAGCTTTCTTT. Translating gives CASSPLGVNTEAFF.